This is a list of T cell receptor beta chains from one sample in a study of blood T cell repertoires in COVID-19. Sequencing was performed with immunoSEQ multiplex PCR; in TCRdb, only in-frame clones are kept and a portion is missing. This table holds about 140,000 clones, 70% to 85% found once. Sample: peripheral blood. These receptors originate from a man aged 55-75 years with acute or convalescent COVID-19. Each CDR3 is given with its conserved first and last residue. The D gene is left open where the match is weak. Clone size is stated in some rows and not others, as once, few, many or a class when expanded.

TRBV6-6,TRBJ1-4,TRBD1,-,TGTGCCAGCATGACAGGGGGAGATGAAAAACTGTTTTTT,CASMTGGDEKLFF
TRBV7-9,TRBJ1-2,TRBD1,-,TGTGCCAGCAGATCGACAGGGGCATCGGGCTATGGCTACACCTTC,CASRSTGASGYGYTF
TRBV6-2/TRBV6-3,TRBJ2-7,-,-,TGTGCCAGCAGTTCGACAGGTTACGAGCAGTACTTC,CASSSTGYEQYF
TRBV5-5,TRBJ1-6,-,-,TGTGCCAGCAGCTTGCGAGGACAGCGAGATAATTCACCCCTCCACTTT,CASSLRGQRDNSPLHF
TRBV27,TRBJ1-1,-,-,TGTGCCAGCAGTTTATACGGGGGGCAGGGCACTGAAGCTTTCTTT,CASSLYGGQGTEAFF
TRBV25-1,TRBJ2-3,-,-,TGTGCCAGCAGTGAATCTAGGGATACGCAGTATTTT,CASSESRDTQYF
TRBV6-6,TRBJ1-1,TRBD1,-,TGTGCCAGCAGTACTCAGGGGGGCTGGGACACTGAAGCTTTCTTT,CASSTQGGWDTEAFF
TRBV5-1,TRBJ2-7,TRBD1,-,TGCGCCAGCAGCTCGGGGACAGGCTACGAGCAGTACTTC,CASSSGTGYEQYF
TRBV10-3,TRBJ2-5,TRBD2,-,TGTGCCATCAGTGATTCTAGCGGGATCCGAGAGACCCAGTACTTC,CAISDSSGIRETQYF
TRBV28,TRBJ2-3,-,-,TGTGCCAGCAGCCGGCAAGCGCGTACGCAGTATTTT,CASSRQARTQYF
TRBV6-5,TRBJ2-1,-,-,TGTGTCAGCAGTTACTCGGGCAGGGGAAATTACAATGAGCAGTTCTTC,CVSSYSGRGNYNEQFF
TRBV28,TRBJ2-7,-,-,TGTGCCAGCAGTTTTGCGGGTTCCGCCTACGAGCAGTACTTC,CASSFAGSAYEQYF
TRBV28,TRBJ1-1,-,-,TGTGCCAGCAGTTCAGGGAACACTGAAGCTTTCTTT,CASSSGNTEAFF
TRBV19,TRBJ1-6,-,-,TGTGCCAGTAGTCGGACAGATTATTCACCCCTCCACTTT,CASSRTDYSPLHF
TRBV6-2/TRBV6-3,TRBJ1-5,-,-,TGTGCCAGCAGTTTGGGGGCCTCGAATCAGCCCCAGCATTTT,CASSLGASNQPQHF
TRBV28,TRBJ1-2,-,-,TGTGCCCTCCGGGGAGTTGCCGGCTACACCTTC,CALRGVAGYTF
TRBV7-2,TRBJ1-5,-,-,TGTGCCAGCAGCCCCATACCTCTGAACAGGGATCTTCAGCCCCAGCATTTT,CASSPIPLNRDLQPQHF
TRBV9,TRBJ1-6,-,-,TGTGCCAGCAACAGAGCGGGCAGCTACTATTCACCCCTCCACTTT,CASNRAGSYYSPLHF
TRBV5-8,TRBJ1-2,-,-,TGTGCCAGCAGCTTGGGGCAGGTTAACTATGGCTACACCTTC,CASSLGQVNYGYTF
TRBV6-5,TRBJ2-3,TRBD2,once,TGTGCCAGCAGACAGACTAGCGGGAGGGCAGATACGCAGTATTTT,CASRQTSGRADTQYF
TRBV7-9,TRBJ2-7,-,-,TGTGCCAGCAGCTCCGGACAGCACGAGCAGTACTTC,CASSSGQHEQYF
TRBV2,TRBJ2-5,TRBD1,-,TGTGCCAGCAGGGCCAGGACAGGGGGCCCCCAAGAGACCCAGTACTTC,CASRARTGGPQETQYF
TRBV6-5,TRBJ2-3,-,-,TGTGCCAGCAGCGGGGACTGGACGGGAGATACGCAGTATTTT,CASSGDWTGDTQYF
TRBV9,TRBJ1-5,-,-,TGTGCCAGCAGCGCCGGAGATCAGCCCCAGCATTTT,CASSAGDQPQHF
TRBV19,TRBJ2-7,-,-,TGTGCCAGTAGTATAGTGGCGGGTTACGAGCAGTACTTC,CASSIVAGYEQYF
TRBV20-1,TRBJ1-2,-,once,TGCAGTGCTTCCGGGAACTATGGCTACACCTTC,CSASGNYGYTF
TRBV30,TRBJ2-7,TRBD2,-,TGTGCCTGGAGTCTCTTAGCGGGAGTATCCGAGCAGTACTTC,CAWSLLAGVSEQYF
TRBV2,TRBJ2-5,TRBD2,-,TGTGCCAGCAGTTTTGGCGGGAGGGCCCGGTTAGAGACCCAGTACTTC,CASSFGGRARLETQYF
TRBV29-1,TRBJ2-3,TRBD1,-,TGCAGCGTTGGACAGGGGCGCTCAGATACGCAGTATTTT,CSVGQGRSDTQYF
TRBV6-5,TRBJ1-2,-,-,TGTGCCAGCGCCATCGGGGGGATTAACTATGGCTACACCTTC,CASAIGGINYGYTF
TRBV7-8,TRBJ1-5,TRBD1,-,TGTGCCAGCAGCTTAGAAGGGGGCGGGGATCAGCCCCAGCATTTT,CASSLEGGGDQPQHF
TRBV7-2,TRBJ1-6,TRBD1,-,TGTGCCAGCAGCTCAAGACAGGGATATAATTCACCCCTCCACTTT,CASSSRQGYNSPLHF
TRBV9,TRBJ2-6,-,-,TGTGCCAGCAGCCGGGACTTAAGCTCTGGGGCCAACGTCCTGACTTTC,CASSRDLSSGANVLTF
TRBV10-3,TRBJ2-2,TRBD2,few,TGTGCCATCAGCCAAACTAGCGGGTCGAACACCGGGGAGCTGTTTTTT,CAISQTSGSNTGELFF
TRBV5-1,TRBJ2-5,-,-,TGCGCCAGCAGCACACAGACAGGACAGCAAGAGACCCAGTACTTC,CASSTQTGQQETQYF
TRBV1,TRBJ2-1,-,-,TGCACCAGCAGCCAGGGGCTTAGACTAGCGGGAAAGAATGAGCAGTTCTTC,CTSSQGLRLAGKNEQFF
TRBV19,TRBJ1-5,TRBD1,-,TGTGCCAGTAGTATGGGGACAGTGGGAAATCAGCCCCAGCATTTT,CASSMGTVGNQPQHF
TRBV19,TRBJ1-2,-,few,TGTGCCAGTAGTATAGTGGACAGTCTGGCAGGCTATGGCTACACCTTC,CASSIVDSLAGYGYTF
TRBV19,TRBJ2-7,TRBD1,few,TGTGCCAGTAGTCCTACCGGGACAGCCTACGAGCAGTACTTC,CASSPTGTAYEQYF
TRBV12-3/TRBV12-4,TRBJ2-1,TRBD2,-,TGTGCCAGCACAAATAGCGGGAGGGTTGAGCAGTTCTTC,CASTNSGRVEQFF
TRBV5-6,TRBJ2-3,-,-,TGTGCCAGCAGGGGCAGGAGCACAGATACGCAGTATTTT,CASRGRSTDTQYF
TRBV7-9,TRBJ2-7,-,-,TGTGCCAGCAGCTTCCAGGGTCAGTACGAGCAGTACTTC,CASSFQGQYEQYF
TRBV7-2,TRBJ2-5,TRBD1,-,TGTGCCAGCAGCGGCAACAGGGGCCAAGAGACCCAGTACTTC,CASSGNRGQETQYF
TRBV6-5,TRBJ2-3,TRBD1,-,TGTGCCAGCAGATCGGGACAGGGAACAGATACGCAGTATTTT,CASRSGQGTDTQYF
TRBV12-3/TRBV12-4,TRBJ1-1,-,-,TGTGCCAGCAGTTTAGGGCCTGCACGGGGAGCTTTCTTT,CASSLGPARGAFF
TRBV29-1,TRBJ1-1,-,-,TGCAGCGTGCGACAGGCGAACACTGAAGCTTTCTTT,CSVRQANTEAFF
TRBV4-2,TRBJ1-2,TRBD1,-,TGTGCCAGCAGCCAGTCGGACAGGGAGGGTGATGGCTACACCTTC,CASSQSDREGDGYTF